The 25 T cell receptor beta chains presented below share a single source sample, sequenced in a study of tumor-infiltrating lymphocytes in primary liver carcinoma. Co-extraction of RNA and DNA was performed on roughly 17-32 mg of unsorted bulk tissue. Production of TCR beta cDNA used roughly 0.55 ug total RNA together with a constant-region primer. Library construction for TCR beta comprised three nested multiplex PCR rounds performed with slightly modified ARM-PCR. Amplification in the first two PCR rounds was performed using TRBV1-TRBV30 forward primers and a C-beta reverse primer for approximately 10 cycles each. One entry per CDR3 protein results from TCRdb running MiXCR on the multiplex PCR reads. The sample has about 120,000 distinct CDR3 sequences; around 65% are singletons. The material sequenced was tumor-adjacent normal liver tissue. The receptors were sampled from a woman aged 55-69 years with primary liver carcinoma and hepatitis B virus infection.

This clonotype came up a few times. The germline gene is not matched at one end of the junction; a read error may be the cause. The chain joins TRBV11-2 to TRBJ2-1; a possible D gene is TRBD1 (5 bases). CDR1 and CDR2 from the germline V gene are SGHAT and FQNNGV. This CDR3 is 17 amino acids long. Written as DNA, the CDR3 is TGTGCCAGCAGCTTAGATCAACAGGCTATAGTCTACAATGAGCAATCCTTC. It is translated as CASSLDQQAIVYNEQSF. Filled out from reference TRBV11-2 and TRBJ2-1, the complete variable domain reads EAGVAQSPRYKIIEKRQSVAFWCNPISGHATLYWYQQILGQGPKLLIQFQNNGVVDDSQLPKDRFSAERLKGVDSTLKIQPAKLEDSAVYLCASSLDQQAIVYNEQSFGPGTRLTVL.

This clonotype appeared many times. In DNA, the CDR3 is TGTGCCAGCAGCTTGAGGCGGGATGGGGACAATGAGCAGTTCTTC. This translates into CASSLRRDGDNEQFF. V usage is TRBV5-6 and J usage is TRBJ2-1, with D possibly matching TRBD2 (6 bases). Deletions cut 1 base from V and 5 bases from J, with 13 bases between. CDR1 and CDR2 from the germline V gene are SGHDT and YYEEEE. The CDR3 has 15 residues.

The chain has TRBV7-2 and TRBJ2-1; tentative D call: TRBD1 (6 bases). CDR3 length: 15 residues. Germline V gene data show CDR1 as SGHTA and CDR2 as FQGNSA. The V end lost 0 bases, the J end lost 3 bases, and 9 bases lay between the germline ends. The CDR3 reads CASSLAWDNYNEQFF. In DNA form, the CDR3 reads TGTGCCAGCAGCTTAGCTTGGGACAACTACAATGAGCAGTTCTTC.

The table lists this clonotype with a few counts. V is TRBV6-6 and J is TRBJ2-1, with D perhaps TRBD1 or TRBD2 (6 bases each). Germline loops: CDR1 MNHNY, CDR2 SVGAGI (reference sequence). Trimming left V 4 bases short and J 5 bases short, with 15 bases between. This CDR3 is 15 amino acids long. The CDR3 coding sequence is TGTGCCAGCAGTTCGGGGGCTAGCGTGAACAATGAGCAGTTCTTC. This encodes CASSSGASVNNEQFF.

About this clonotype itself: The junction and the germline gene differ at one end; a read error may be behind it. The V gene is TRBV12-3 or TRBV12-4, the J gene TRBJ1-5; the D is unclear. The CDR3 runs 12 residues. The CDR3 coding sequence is TGTGCCAGCACCTTTCGGACTCAGCCCCATCATTTT. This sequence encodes CASTFRTQPHHF.

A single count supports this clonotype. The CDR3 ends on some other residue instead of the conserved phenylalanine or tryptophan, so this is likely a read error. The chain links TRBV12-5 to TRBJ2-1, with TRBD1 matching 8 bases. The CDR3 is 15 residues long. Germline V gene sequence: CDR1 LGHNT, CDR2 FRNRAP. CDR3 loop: CVSGPGQGLNNEQFI. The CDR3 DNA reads TGTGTTAGTGGTCCCGGACAGGGTCTTAACAATGAGCAGTTCATC.

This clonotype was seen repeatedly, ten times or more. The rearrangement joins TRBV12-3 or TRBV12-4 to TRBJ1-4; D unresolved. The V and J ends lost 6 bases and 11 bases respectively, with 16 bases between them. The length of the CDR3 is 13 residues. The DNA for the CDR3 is TGTGCCAGCAGACTGGGGTGGAAGACGAAACTGTTTTTT. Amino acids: CASRLGWKTKLFF.

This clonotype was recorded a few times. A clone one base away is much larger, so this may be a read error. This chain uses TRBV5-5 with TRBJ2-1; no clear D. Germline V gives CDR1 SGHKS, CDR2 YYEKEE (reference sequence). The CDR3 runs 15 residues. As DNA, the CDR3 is TGTGCCAGCAGCTTGCGGCAGGACCCCTACAATGAGCAGCTCTTC. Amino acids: CASSLRQDPYNEQLF.

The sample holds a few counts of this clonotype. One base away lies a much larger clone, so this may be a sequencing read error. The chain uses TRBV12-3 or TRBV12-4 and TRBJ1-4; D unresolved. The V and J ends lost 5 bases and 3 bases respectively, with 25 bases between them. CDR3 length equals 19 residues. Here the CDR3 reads CASSPAGSFGLGANEKLFF. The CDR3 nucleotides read TGTGCCAGCAGTCCCGCCGGGAGCTTTGGGCTCGGAGCTAATGAAAAACTGTTTTTT.

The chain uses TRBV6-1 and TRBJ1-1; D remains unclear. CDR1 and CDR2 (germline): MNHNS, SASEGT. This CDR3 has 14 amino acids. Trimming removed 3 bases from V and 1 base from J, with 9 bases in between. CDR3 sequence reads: CASSELMGNTEAFF. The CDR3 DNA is TGTGCCAGCAGTGAGTTAATGGGGAACACTGAAGCTTTCTTT.

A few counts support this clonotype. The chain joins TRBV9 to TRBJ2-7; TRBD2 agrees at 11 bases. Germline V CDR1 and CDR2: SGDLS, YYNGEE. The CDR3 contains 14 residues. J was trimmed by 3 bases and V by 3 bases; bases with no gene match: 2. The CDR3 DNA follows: TGTGCCAGCAGCGAGGGACTAGCGGTCTACGAGCAGTACTTC. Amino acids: CASSEGLAVYEQYF.

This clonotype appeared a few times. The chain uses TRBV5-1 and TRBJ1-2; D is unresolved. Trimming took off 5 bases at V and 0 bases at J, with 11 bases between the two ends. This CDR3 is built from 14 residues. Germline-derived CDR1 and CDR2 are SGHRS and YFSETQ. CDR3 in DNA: TGCGCCAGCAGGTTCCAGGAAACTAACTATGGCTACACCTTC. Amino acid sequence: CASRFQETNYGYTF.

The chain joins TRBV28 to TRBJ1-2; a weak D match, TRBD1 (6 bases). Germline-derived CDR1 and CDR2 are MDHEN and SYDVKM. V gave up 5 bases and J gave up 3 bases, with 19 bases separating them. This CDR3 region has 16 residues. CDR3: CASSEQNRVNDYGYTF. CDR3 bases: TGTGCCAGCAGTGAGCAGAACAGGGTAAATGACTATGGCTACACCTTC.

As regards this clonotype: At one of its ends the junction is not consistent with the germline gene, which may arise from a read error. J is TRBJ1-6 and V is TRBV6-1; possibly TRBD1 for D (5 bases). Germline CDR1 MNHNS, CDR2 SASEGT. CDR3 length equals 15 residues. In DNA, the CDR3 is TGTGCCAGCAGTGGCCAGGGCTCCTATAATTCACCACTCCACTTT. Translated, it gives CASSGQGSYNSPLHF.

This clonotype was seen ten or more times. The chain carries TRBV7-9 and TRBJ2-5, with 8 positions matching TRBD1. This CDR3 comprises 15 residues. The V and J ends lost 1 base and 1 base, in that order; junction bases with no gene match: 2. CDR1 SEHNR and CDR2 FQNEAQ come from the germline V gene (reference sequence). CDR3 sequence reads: CASSLGTGFQETQYF. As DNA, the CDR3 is TGTGCCAGCAGCTTAGGGACAGGGTTCCAAGAGACCCAGTACTTC.

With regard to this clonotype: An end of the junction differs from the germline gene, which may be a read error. CDR3 sequence: CGSSPGGPYEQCF. CDR3 bases: TGTGGCAGCAGCCCCGGGGGGCCCTACGAGCAGTGCTTC. V is TRBV11-2 and J is TRBJ2-7; D might be TRBD2 (7 bases). Germline V gene data show CDR1 as SGHAT and CDR2 as FQNNGV. This CDR3 comprises 13 residues.

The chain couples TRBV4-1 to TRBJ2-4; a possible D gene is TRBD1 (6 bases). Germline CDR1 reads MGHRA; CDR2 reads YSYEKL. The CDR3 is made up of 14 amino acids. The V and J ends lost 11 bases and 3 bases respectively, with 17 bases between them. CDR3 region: CAGNHRDNKNIQYF. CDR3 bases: TGCGCCGGCAACCACAGGGATAACAAAAACATTCAGTACTTC.

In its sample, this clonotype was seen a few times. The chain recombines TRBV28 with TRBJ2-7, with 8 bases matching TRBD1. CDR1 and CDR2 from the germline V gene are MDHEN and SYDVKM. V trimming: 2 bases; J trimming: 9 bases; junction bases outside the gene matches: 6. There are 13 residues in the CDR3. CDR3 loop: CASSLVGRGRQYF. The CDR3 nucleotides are TGTGCCAGCAGTTTAGTGGGCAGGGGGCGGCAGTACTTC.

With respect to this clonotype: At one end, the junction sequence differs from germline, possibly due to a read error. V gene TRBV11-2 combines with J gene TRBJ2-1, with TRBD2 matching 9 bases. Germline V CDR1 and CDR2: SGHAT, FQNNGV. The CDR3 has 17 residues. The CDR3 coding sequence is TGTCCCAGCAGCCATCCTAGGGGCGGGAGGGCCCTAAATGAGCAGTCCTTC. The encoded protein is CPSSHPRGGRALNEQSF. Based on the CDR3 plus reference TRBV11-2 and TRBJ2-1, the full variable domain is EAGVAQSPRYKIIEKRQSVAFWCNPISGHATLYWYQQILGQGPKLLIQFQNNGVVDDSQLPKDRFSAERLKGVDSTLKIQPAKLEDSAVYLCPSSHPRGGRALNEQSFGPGTRLTVL.

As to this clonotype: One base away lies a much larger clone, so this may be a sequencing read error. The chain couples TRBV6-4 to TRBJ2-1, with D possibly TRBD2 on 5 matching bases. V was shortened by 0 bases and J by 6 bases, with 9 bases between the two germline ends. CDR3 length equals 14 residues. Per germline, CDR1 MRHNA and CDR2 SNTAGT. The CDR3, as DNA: TGTGCCAGCAGTGACTCAGCGGACTGCAATGAGCAGTTCTTC. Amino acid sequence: CASSDSADCNEQFF.

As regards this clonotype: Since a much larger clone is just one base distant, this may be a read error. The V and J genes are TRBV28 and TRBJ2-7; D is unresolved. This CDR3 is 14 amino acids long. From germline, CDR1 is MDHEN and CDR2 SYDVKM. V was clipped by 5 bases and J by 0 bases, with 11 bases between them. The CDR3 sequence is CASSIAGPSYEQYF. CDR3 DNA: TGTGCCAGCAGTATCGCCGGACCCTCCTACGAGCAGTACTTC. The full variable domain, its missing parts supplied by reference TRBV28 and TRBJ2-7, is DVKVTQSSRYLVKRTGEKVFLECVQDMDHENMFWYRQDPGLGLRLIYFSYDVKMKEKGDIPEGYSVSREKKERFSLILESASTNQTSMYLCASSIAGPSYEQYFGPGTRLTVT.

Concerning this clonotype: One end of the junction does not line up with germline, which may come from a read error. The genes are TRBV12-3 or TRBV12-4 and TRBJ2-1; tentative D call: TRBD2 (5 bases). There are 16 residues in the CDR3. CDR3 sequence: CASSSRARLDSNEQFF. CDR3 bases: TGTGCCAGTAGTTCCCGGGCGAGACTGGACTCGAATGAGCAGTTCTTC.

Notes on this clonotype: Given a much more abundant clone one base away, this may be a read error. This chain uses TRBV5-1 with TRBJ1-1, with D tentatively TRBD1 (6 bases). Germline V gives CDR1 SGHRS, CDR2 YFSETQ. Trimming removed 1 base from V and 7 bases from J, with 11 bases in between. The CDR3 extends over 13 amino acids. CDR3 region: CASSLTGSNEAFF. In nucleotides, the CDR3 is TGCGCCAGCAGCTTGACAGGGTCCAATGAAGCTTTCTTT.

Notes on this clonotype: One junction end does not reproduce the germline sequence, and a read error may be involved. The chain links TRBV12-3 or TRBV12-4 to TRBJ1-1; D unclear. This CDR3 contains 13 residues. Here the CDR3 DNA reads TGTGTCAGCAGTTATGGGCAGGACACTGAAGCTTTCTTT. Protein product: CVSSYGQDTEAFF.

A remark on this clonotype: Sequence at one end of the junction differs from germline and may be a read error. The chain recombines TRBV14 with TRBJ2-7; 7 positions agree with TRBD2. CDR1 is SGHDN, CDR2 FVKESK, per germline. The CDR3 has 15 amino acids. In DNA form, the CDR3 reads TGTGCCAGCAGCCAAGATCCCCGGGACTACTACAAGCAGTACTTC. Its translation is CASSQDPRDYYKQYF. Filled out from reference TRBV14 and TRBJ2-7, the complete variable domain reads EAGVTQFPSHSVIEKGQTVTLRCDPISGHDNLYWYRRVMGKEIKFLLHFVKESKQDESGMPNNRFLAERTGGTYSTLKVQPAELEDSGVYFCASSQDPRDYYKQYFGPGTRLTVT.